This entry describes one T cell receptor (beta chain). This clonotype showed up many times. The target of this receptor is not known. One base away there is no much larger clone; base qualities are not given. Receptor amplification or capture employed 5' RACE. TCRdb lists the instrument as NextSeq 500. To correct for sequencing error and PCR bias, the TCR library protocol tagged individual cDNA molecules with unique molecular identifiers. Both TCR alpha and beta chains were sequenced, and tight co-correlation was observed between alpha and beta sequence abundances in each sample. The authors processed their data as follows. Decombinator V4 was used to annotate the V gene, J gene and CDR3 of the TCR sequences. TCRs were defined as expanded if a significant change between any two time points was detected under a Poisson model with p below 0.0001. TCR abundances were normalised to the total number of TCRs sequenced per sample and expressed as counts per million. VDJdb, accessed 1 November 2021, was searched for CMV, EBV and SARS-CoV-2 annotated TCRs, excluding TCRs annotated for multiple antigens. TCRdb redid the processing of the public reads, applying fastp at Q25 and MiXCR, and retained in-frame beta chains. Every entry covers one CDR3 protein and lists the most common genes and DNA from its rows. The V and J calls come from TCRdb's annotation, not from the publication. The sample table lists around 84,000 distinct CDR3 sequences, approximately 15% of them with a count of one. About 6.7% of the sample comes from the top ten.

The data originate from a study of early T cells in non-severe SARS-CoV-2 infection (dated by TCRdb to about 2021). For the study in its entirety: TCR sequencing used bulk RNA from unsorted whole blood, so alpha and beta chains could not be paired.

Points the paper makes about the study in general: VDJdb matching was skewed toward anti-spike CD8 responses, so virus-specific expansions were likely underestimated and private and CD4 specificities were missed.

Set within a cohort of healthcare workers in London, UK, this nested case-control study involved weekly PCR testing of nasopharyngeal swabs along with blood sampling. Between 23 and 31 March 2020, the week of the UK lockdown, healthcare workers were enrolled and then followed up weekly for as long as 16 weeks. The clonotype was recovered from an adult who was a healthcare worker with PCR-confirmed SARS-CoV-2 infection or an uninfected control (not recorded which). What was sequenced was whole blood.

The sequenced DNA is TGTGCCAGCAGTTACGGACAGCCCACTGAAGCTTTCTTT. It encodes CASSYGQPTEAFF. The chain was built from TRBV6-2 or TRBV6-3 and TRBJ1-1, with TRBD1 as a weak D call on 6 bases. For CDR1 and CDR2, the germline V gene lists MNHEY and SVGEGT. V lost 2 bases and J lost 4 bases; the stretch between them is 8 bases long. The CDR3 covers 13 residues, taking in both the cysteine and the phenylalanine. Only the CDR3 region is kept as DNA, spanning 39 bases read in frame from base 1.